The clone carrying this T cell receptor (beta chain) has only one observation. This sample was included in a study of cytomegalovirus exposure and HLA in healthy donors. In the PCR, 60 Vbeta and 13 Jbeta primers were used. Some clones are missing from TCRdb's copy, which holds only in-frame ones; the method was immunoSEQ multiplex PCR. The data hold 150,000 or so clones, with roughly 82% observed a single time. There are 12 residues in the CDR3. CDR1 and CDR2 (germline): SGHTS, YDEGEE. V lost 4 bases, J lost 11 bases, and 15 bases lay in between. The V and J genes are TRBV5-8 and TRBJ1-2, with a weak D call TRBD1 (5 bases). The clonotype originates from a man in his fifties in good health and CMV-seropositive. Sequenced input: PBMCs. The CDR3 loop is CASSRDLLVYTF. The CDR3 DNA is TGTGCCAGCAGCCGGGACTTGTTGGTATACACCTTC.